This T cell receptor beta chain was recorded in a study of T-cell memory formation after mild COVID-19. V gave up 1 base and J gave up 3 bases, with 7 bases separating them. The CDR3 loop spans 13 amino acids. From germline, CDR1 is LGHDT and CDR2 YNNKEL (reference sequence). TCRdb processed the 5' RACE reads anew with MiXCR; each CDR3 protein has one entry. Of approximately 88,000 distinct CDR3 sequences detected, roughly 23% appear once; the ten largest clones hold around 40%. The specimen sequenced was PBMCs or a T cell subset sorted from them (not recorded which). J is TRBJ2-7 and V is TRBV3-1, with a possible D match to TRBD1 (5 bases). This receptor was obtained from a man between 18 and 29 years old who had mild COVID-19 (a few samples of this study predate the infection). Cell type and time point are not known. The DNA of the CDR3 is TGTGCCAGCAGCCAAGTCGACAGCTACGAGCAGTACTTC. This sequence encodes CASSQVDSYEQYF.